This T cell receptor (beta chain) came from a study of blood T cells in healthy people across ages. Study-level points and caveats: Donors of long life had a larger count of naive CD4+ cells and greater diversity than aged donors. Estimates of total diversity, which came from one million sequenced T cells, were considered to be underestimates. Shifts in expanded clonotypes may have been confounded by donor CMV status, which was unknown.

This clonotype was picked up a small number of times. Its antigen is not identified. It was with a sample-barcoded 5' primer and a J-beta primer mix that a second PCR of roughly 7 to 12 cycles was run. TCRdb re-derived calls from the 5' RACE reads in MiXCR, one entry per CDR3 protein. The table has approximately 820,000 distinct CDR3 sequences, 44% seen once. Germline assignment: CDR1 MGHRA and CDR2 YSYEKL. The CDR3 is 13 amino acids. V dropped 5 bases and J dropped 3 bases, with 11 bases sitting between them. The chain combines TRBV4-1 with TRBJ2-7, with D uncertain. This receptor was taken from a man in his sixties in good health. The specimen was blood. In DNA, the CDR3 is TGCGCCAGCAGCGCCGCTTTGGGCTACGAGCAGTACTTC. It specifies CASSAALGYEQYF.